This T cell receptor beta chain appears in the sequencing data of a study of T-cell memory formation after mild COVID-19. In its sample, this clonotype was seen a few times. TCRdb independently ran MiXCR on the 5' RACE reads; one entry per CDR3 protein. The sample consists of 250,000 to 300,000 distinct CDR3 sequences, over 15% of them appearing once. V was cut by 4 bases and J by 2 bases, with 9 bases left in between. The CDR3 spans 13 residues. The chain couples TRBV12-3 or TRBV12-4 to TRBJ2-7; perhaps TRBD2 as D (6 bases). The sequenced material came from PBMCs or a T cell subset sorted from them (not recorded which). The receptor's source is a man aged 18 to 35 who had mild COVID-19 (a few samples of this study predate the infection). Cell type and time point are not known. CDR3 loop: CASSSGGTYEQYV. Here the CDR3 DNA reads TGTGCCAGCAGTTCCGGAGGGACCTACGAGCAGTACGTC.